This T cell receptor beta chain was retrieved from a study of cytomegalovirus exposure and HLA in healthy donors. The PCR contained 60 Vbeta and 13 Jbeta primers. Data came from immunoSEQ multiplex PCR; TCRdb stores just in-frame clones and leaves some out. The data contain about 130,000 clones, over 75% of them seen just once; the ten biggest clones take up around 1.7%. CDR3 length equals 15 residues. Germline CDR1 and CDR2: SGHRS and YFSETQ. V shed 6 bases, J shed 2 bases, and the junction held 5 bases outside the gene matches. The source is a boy between 10 and 17 years old in good health and CMV-seronegative. Sequencing was performed on PBMCs. The V gene is TRBV5-1, the J gene TRBJ2-2; TRBD1 matches 9 bases. CDR3 coding DNA: TGCGCCAGCAACGGACAGGGGTTTAACACCGGGGAGCTGTTTTTT. Protein: CASNGQGFNTGELFF. Drawing the rest from reference TRBV5-1 and TRBJ2-2, the complete variable domain is KAGVTQTPRYLIKTRGQQVTLSCSPISGHRSVSWYQQTPGQGLQFLFEYFSETQRNKGNFPGRFSGRQFSNSRSEMNVSTLELGDSALYLCASNGQGFNTGELFFGEGSRLTVL.